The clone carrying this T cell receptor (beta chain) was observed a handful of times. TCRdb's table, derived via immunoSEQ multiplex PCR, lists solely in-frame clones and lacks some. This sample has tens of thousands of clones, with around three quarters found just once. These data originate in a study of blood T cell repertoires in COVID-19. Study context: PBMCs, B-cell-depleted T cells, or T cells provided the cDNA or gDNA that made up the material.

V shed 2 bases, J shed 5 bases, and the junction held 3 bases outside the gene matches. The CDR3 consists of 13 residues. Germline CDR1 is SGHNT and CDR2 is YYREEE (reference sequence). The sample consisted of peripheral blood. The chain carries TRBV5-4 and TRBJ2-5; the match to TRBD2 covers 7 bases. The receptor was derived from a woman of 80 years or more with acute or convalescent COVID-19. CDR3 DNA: TGTGCCAGCAGCTTTTGGGGAGGGGAGACCCAGTACTTC. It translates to CASSFWGGETQYF.